What follows describes a single T cell receptor beta chain. This entry is derived from a study of blood T cell repertoires in COVID-19. For the study at large: In each case, the material was cDNA or gDNA derived from T cells, B-cell-depleted T cells, or PBMCs.

The table came from immunoSEQ multiplex PCR; TCRdb's copy has only in-frame clones and leaves some out. The data hold about 400,000 clones, with roughly 90% observed a single time. The germline V gene has CDR1 ENHRY and CDR2 SYGVKD. The V and J ends lost 8 bases and 1 base, in that order; junction bases with no gene match: 10. The CDR3 runs 15 residues. Cohorts were assigned according to the clinical history that participants reported. This sequence joins TRBV10-3 and TRBJ1-1; TRBD1 matches 7 bases. Sequenced input: PBMCs or T cells enriched from blood (not recorded which). The receptor's source is a woman aged 25 to 39 with acute COVID-19. CDR3 protein: CAIAGGQGGNTEAFF. DNA of the CDR3: TGTGCCATCGCTGGGGGCCAGGGGGGGAACACTGAAGCTTTCTTT.